This is a list of T cell receptor beta chains from one sample in a study of T-cell memory formation after mild COVID-19. TCRdb used MiXCR to reprocess the 5' RACE reads, holding one entry per CDR3 protein. The table has roughly 500,000 distinct CDR3 sequences, roughly 22% seen once; the top ten hold around 12%. Sequenced: PBMCs or a T cell subset sorted from them (not recorded which). The receptors were gathered from an adult woman who had mild COVID-19 (a few samples of this study predate the infection). Cell type and time point are not known. Each CDR3 is given with its conserved first and last residue. Each record gives: clone size, D gene, V gene, J gene, CDR3 protein, CDR3 DNA. A D gene is named only where the DNA matches it firmly. Not all rows give a size; the values are once, few, many and, for expanded clones, a class.

NA	TRBD1	TRBV12-3/TRBV12-4	TRBJ2-7	CASSDRGGEQYF	TGTGCCAGCAGTGACAGGGGTGGCGAGCAGTACTTC
NA	TRBD2	TRBV5-6	TRBJ2-5	CASSAGLAGGMLETQYF	TGTGCCAGCAGCGCGGGACTAGCGGGAGGTATGCTTGAGACCCAGTACTTC
NA	NA	TRBV30	TRBJ1-2	CAWRRGQAYGYTF	TGTGCCTGGAGACGGGGGCAGGCCTATGGCTACACCTTC
NA	TRBD2	TRBV6-1	TRBJ2-7	CASNRGGLAGVHEQYF	TGTGCCAGCAACCGAGGGGGACTAGCGGGAGTTCACGAGCAGTACTTC
NA	NA	TRBV20-1	TRBJ2-5	CSARGGRRQKETQYF	TGCAGTGCTAGAGGCGGGCGGAGGCAAAAAGAGACCCAGTACTTC
NA	TRBD1	TRBV12-3/TRBV12-4	TRBJ1-1	CASRMGTGATEAFF	TGTGCCAGCAGAATGGGGACAGGAGCAACAGAAGCTTTCTTT
few	NA	TRBV6-2/TRBV6-3	TRBJ2-7	CASSPRTGQPYEQYF	TGTGCCAGCAGCCCCCGTACCGGACAGCCTTACGAGCAGTACTTC
NA	TRBD2	TRBV27	TRBJ2-1	CASSLSRLAGEEEQFF	TGTGCCAGCAGTTTATCGAGGCTAGCGGGAGAGGAAGAGCAGTTCTTC
NA	NA	TRBV6-1	TRBJ2-4	CASSDAIGAKNIQYF	TGTGCCAGCAGTGACGCGATAGGGGCCAAAAACATTCAGTACTTC
NA	NA	TRBV27	TRBJ2-5	CASSLRGIQETQYF	TGTGCCAGCAGTTTAAGGGGGATCCAAGAGACCCAGTACTTC
few	TRBD2	TRBV12-3/TRBV12-4	TRBJ2-3	CASRRTSGGTDTQYF	TGTGCCAGCAGAAGGACTAGCGGGGGCACAGATACGCAGTATTTT
few	NA	TRBV20-1	TRBJ1-1	CSVHRGDEAFF	TGCAGTGTGCACCGCGGGGATGAAGCTTTCTTT
NA	NA	TRBV3-1	TRBJ2-7	CASSPLTGEQYF	TGTGCCAGCAGCCCGCTAACGGGAGAGCAGTACTTC
few	TRBD1	TRBV12-3/TRBV12-4	TRBJ1-2	CASSLLPGGLDGYTF	TGTGCCAGCAGTTTACTTCCAGGGGGCCTGGATGGCTACACCTTC
NA	NA	TRBV15	TRBJ1-5	CATSGQSNQPQHF	TGTGCCACCAGCGGTCAGAGCAATCAGCCCCAGCATTTT
few	NA	TRBV20-1	TRBJ1-2	CSAPPQGYTF	TGCAGTGCCCCCCCACAGGGCTACACCTTC
NA	NA	TRBV20-1	TRBJ1-1	CSAFPGTVNTEAFF	TGCAGTGCCTTCCCCGGGACGGTGAACACTGAAGCTTTCTTT
NA	TRBD1	TRBV20-1	TRBJ2-2	CSAAGTGATGELFF	TGCAGTGCCGCCGGGACAGGGGCCACCGGGGAGCTGTTTTTT
NA	NA	TRBV7-2	TRBJ2-5	CASSLVVQEETQYF	TGTGCCAGCAGCTTAGTCGTCCAGGAAGAGACCCAGTACTTC
NA	NA	TRBV20-1	TRBJ1-1	CSARVGAFF	TGCAGTGCTAGAGTGGGAGCTTTCTTT
NA	NA	TRBV27	TRBJ1-1	CASSFRLGRVGSTEAFF	TGTGCCAGCAGTTTCCGCCTGGGAAGGGTAGGATCGACTGAAGCTTTCTTT
NA	NA	TRBV7-8	TRBJ1-1	CASSLARPNTEAFF	TGTGCCAGCAGCTTAGCACGACCGAACACTGAAGCTTTCTTT
NA	TRBD1	TRBV5-1	TRBJ1-2	CASSLVGTGVGYTF	TGCGCCAGCAGCTTGGTGGGGACAGGCGTCGGCTACACCTTC
few	NA	TRBV12-3/TRBV12-4	TRBJ2-1	CVTTQGTYNEQFF	TGCGTGACGACCCAGGGAACCTACAATGAGCAGTTCTTC
NA	NA	TRBV15	TRBJ1-1	CATSRDPGGGRTEAFF	TGTGCCACCAGCAGAGATCCAGGCGGGGGGCGAACTGAAGCTTTCTTT
NA	NA	TRBV5-1	TRBJ2-1	CASSPGTQNNEQFF	TGCGCCAGCAGCCCCGGGACTCAGAACAATGAGCAGTTCTTC
few	NA	TRBV27	TRBJ2-7	CASSLAGFGYEQYF	TGTGCCAGCAGTTTGGCTGGGTTTGGGTACGAGCAGTACTTC
few	TRBD1	TRBV4-1	TRBJ1-4	CASSQADRGLDNEKLFF	TGCGCCAGCAGCCAAGCGGACAGGGGACTGGATAATGAAAAACTGTTTTTT
NA	NA	TRBV12-3/TRBV12-4	TRBJ2-1	CASGMGGGHNEQFF	TGTGCCAGCGGAATGGGGGGCGGGCACAATGAGCAGTTCTTC
NA	TRBD2	TRBV3-1	TRBJ2-5	CASSRGGGRPGQETQYF	TGTGCCAGCAGCCGCGGCGGGGGGAGACCGGGGCAAGAGACCCAGTACTTC
few	NA	TRBV12-3/TRBV12-4	TRBJ1-6	CASSFGAPGSPLHF	TGTGCCAGCAGTTTTGGGGCCCCAGGGTCACCCCTCCACTTT
few	NA	TRBV5-1	TRBJ2-5	CASSFDSIYQETQYF	TGCGCCAGCAGCTTTGACAGTATTTACCAAGAGACCCAGTACTTC
few	TRBD1	TRBV7-9	TRBJ2-5	CASSSRTGLETQYF	TGTGCCAGCAGCTCACGGACAGGCCTGGAGACCCAGTACTTC
few	NA	TRBV5-4	TRBJ1-6	CASRSENSPLHF	TGTGCCAGCAGGTCCGAGAATTCACCCCTCCACTTT
NA	NA	TRBV20-1	TRBJ2-1	CSASPDNEQFF	TGCAGTGCTAGCCCCGACAATGAGCAGTTCTTC
few	TRBD2	TRBV7-8	TRBJ2-3	CASSPRPTSGGAWGTDTQYF	TGTGCCAGCAGCCCTCGACCGACTAGCGGGGGGGCATGGGGCACAGATACGCAGTATTTT
NA	NA	TRBV15	TRBJ2-3	CATARDGEDTQYF	TGTGCCACCGCCAGGGACGGGGAAGATACGCAGTATTTT
NA	NA	TRBV12-3/TRBV12-4	TRBJ2-1	CASRKFGTNEQFF	TGTGCCAGCAGAAAATTCGGGACCAATGAGCAGTTCTTC
NA	TRBD2	TRBV6-5	TRBJ2-7	CASKPLAGGSYEQYF	TGTGCCAGCAAACCTCTAGCGGGGGGCTCCTACGAGCAGTACTTC
NA	TRBD2	TRBV29-1	TRBJ2-3	CSVGPTSRNTQYF	TGCAGCGTCGGCCCGACTAGCCGGAATACGCAGTATTTT
NA	NA	TRBV4-2	TRBJ1-1	CASSLWGGGINTEAFF	TGTGCCAGCAGCCTCTGGGGAGGGGGTATTAACACTGAAGCTTTCTTT